Described below is a single T cell receptor (beta chain) sequence and its context. Some clones are missing from TCRdb's copy, which holds only in-frame ones; the method was immunoSEQ multiplex PCR. In the table there are under 200,000 clones, about 80% of which are singletons. The data derive from a study of cytotoxic CD8 clonotypes in ibrutinib-treated CLL. This receptor was taken from a human donor with chronic lymphocytic leukemia. Material: PBMCs, obtained after 24 months of ibrutinib treatment.

The CDR3 sequence: CASSPGGVGEKLFF. The CDR3 coding sequence is TGTGCCAGCAGCCCCGGGGGGGTTGGTGAAAAACTGTTTTTT. This rearrangement joins TRBV7-3 to TRBJ1-4; D might be TRBD1 (5 bases). The CDR3 is 14 residues long. Germline CDR1 reads SGHTA; CDR2 reads FQGTGA. Trimming removed 5 bases at V and 7 bases at J, with 14 bases between.